This T cell receptor beta chain was captured by sequencing in a study of blood T cells in healthy people across ages. Sample-barcoded 5' priming and a J-beta primer mix drove a second PCR of roughly 6 to 12 cycles. One entry per CDR3 protein results from TCRdb running MiXCR on the 5' RACE reads. The sample yields 1.5 million to 2 million distinct CDR3 sequences, 49% seen once. With 5 bases clipped from V and 4 bases from J, the junction kept 12 bases outside the gene matches. CDR3 length: 16 amino acids. CDR1 is SGHTA and CDR2 is FQGTGA in the germline V gene. In terms of origin and age, donors were healthy Caucasian individuals from Russia aged roughly 6 to 100. Every sample gave at least 5.5 micrograms of total RNA when it was extracted.

This TCR was recovered from a woman between 40 and 50 years old in good health. The material sequenced was blood. The rearrangement links TRBV7-3 to TRBJ2-5, with 8 bases aligning to TRBD2. CDR3 residues: CASSPRIAGNGETQYF. CDR3 sequence (DNA): TGTGCCAGCAGCCCGCGGATAGCGGGGAACGGAGAGACCCAGTACTTC.